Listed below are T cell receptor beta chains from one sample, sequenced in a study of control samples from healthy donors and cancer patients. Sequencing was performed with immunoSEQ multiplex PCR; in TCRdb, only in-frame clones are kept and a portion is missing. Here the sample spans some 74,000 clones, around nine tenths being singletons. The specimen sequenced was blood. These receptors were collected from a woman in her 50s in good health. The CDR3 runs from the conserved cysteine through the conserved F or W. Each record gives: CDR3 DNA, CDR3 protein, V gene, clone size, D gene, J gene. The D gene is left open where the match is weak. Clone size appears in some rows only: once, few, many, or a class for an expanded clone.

CDR3nt: TGTGCCAGCTCACCAAGCAGAACTGGAACAGATACGCAGTATTTT
CDR3aa: CASSPSRTGTDTQYF
v_gene: TRBV18
abundance: NA
d_gene: NA
j_gene: TRBJ2-3

CDR3nt: TGTGCCAGCAGTGGCAGGGAGAGCCAGCCCCAGCATTTT
CDR3aa: CASSGRESQPQHF
v_gene: TRBV12-3/TRBV12-4
abundance: NA
d_gene: NA
j_gene: TRBJ1-5

CDR3nt: TGTGCCAGCAGTTTATTCCCAAACATTCAGTACTTC
CDR3aa: CASSLFPNIQYF
v_gene: TRBV12-3/TRBV12-4
abundance: once
d_gene: NA
j_gene: TRBJ2-4

CDR3nt: TGTGCCAGCATTCTTCGACAGGGGGATGGCTACACCTTC
CDR3aa: CASILRQGDGYTF
v_gene: TRBV7-9
abundance: few
d_gene: TRBD1
j_gene: TRBJ1-2

CDR3nt: TGTGCCAGCTCACCGGGAGGCAGGGATCTCGCCGGGGAGCTGTTTTTT
CDR3aa: CASSPGGRDLAGELFF
v_gene: TRBV18
abundance: once
d_gene: NA
j_gene: TRBJ2-2

CDR3nt: TGTGCCAGCACAATTTTTGGGGGCCACGCGAACACCGGGGAGCTGTTTTTT
CDR3aa: CASTIFGGHANTGELFF
v_gene: TRBV27
abundance: NA
d_gene: NA
j_gene: TRBJ2-2

CDR3nt: TGTGCCAGCAGCCAAGAGTGGACGTCCCGGACCCAGTACTTC
CDR3aa: CASSQEWTSRTQYF
v_gene: TRBV3-1/TRBV3-2
abundance: NA
d_gene: NA
j_gene: TRBJ2-5

CDR3nt: TGCGCCAGCAGCTTGGAAGCTATCGGGGAGCTGTTTTTT
CDR3aa: CASSLEAIGELFF
v_gene: TRBV5-1
abundance: NA
d_gene: NA
j_gene: TRBJ2-2

CDR3nt: TGTGCCTGGTCCAGGGGTCCGGGTCAGCCCCAGCATTTT
CDR3aa: CAWSRGPGQPQHF
v_gene: TRBV30
abundance: NA
d_gene: NA
j_gene: TRBJ1-5

CDR3nt: TGTGCCAGCAGCCAAAGTGGTCGGGGCGGGGAGCTGTTTTTT
CDR3aa: CASSQSGRGGELFF
v_gene: TRBV3-1/TRBV3-2
abundance: NA
d_gene: NA
j_gene: TRBJ2-2

CDR3nt: TGCAGCGTTGAAGTGGGGGGTAGCGGCTACACCTTC
CDR3aa: CSVEVGGSGYTF
v_gene: TRBV29-1
abundance: once
d_gene: NA
j_gene: TRBJ1-2

CDR3nt: TGTGCCAGTAGTATAGCCCATCGGGGGGTTGGGGCCAACGTCCTGACTTTC
CDR3aa: CASSIAHRGVGANVLTF
v_gene: TRBV19
abundance: once
d_gene: TRBD2
j_gene: TRBJ2-6

CDR3nt: TGTGCCAGCACATACAGCCAAGGAACCACGGTTGAAAAACTGTTTTTT
CDR3aa: CASTYSQGTTVEKLFF
v_gene: TRBV6-6
abundance: NA
d_gene: NA
j_gene: TRBJ1-4

CDR3nt: TGCGCCAGCAGCTTGGGCTCCCAGAACACTGAAGCTTTCTTT
CDR3aa: CASSLGSQNTEAFF
v_gene: TRBV5-1
abundance: NA
d_gene: NA
j_gene: TRBJ1-1

CDR3nt: TGCGCCAGCAGCCAAGATTATAATTCACCCCTCCACTTT
CDR3aa: CASSQDYNSPLHF
v_gene: TRBV4-1
abundance: NA
d_gene: NA
j_gene: TRBJ1-6

CDR3nt: TGTGCCAGTAGTCGCAGGGGGGATTCACCCCTCCACTTT
CDR3aa: CASSRRGDSPLHF
v_gene: TRBV19
abundance: few
d_gene: TRBD1
j_gene: TRBJ1-6

CDR3nt: TGTGCCAGCAGTTACAGCTCTGGAAACACCATATATTTT
CDR3aa: CASSYSSGNTIYF
v_gene: TRBV6-5
abundance: few
d_gene: NA
j_gene: TRBJ1-3

CDR3nt: TGTGCCCCGTACCAATGGGAGACCCAGTACTTC
CDR3aa: CAPYQWETQYF
v_gene: TRBV5-5
abundance: once
d_gene: NA
j_gene: TRBJ2-5

CDR3nt: TGCGCCAGCAGCGCAGGGGCGAGGGCTGAAGCTTTCTTT
CDR3aa: CASSAGARAEAFF
v_gene: TRBV5-1
abundance: NA
d_gene: NA
j_gene: TRBJ1-1

CDR3nt: TGTGCCAGCACTCATGCTGGGAGAGCAGATACGCAGTATTTT
CDR3aa: CASTHAGRADTQYF
v_gene: TRBV2
abundance: NA
d_gene: NA
j_gene: TRBJ2-3

CDR3nt: TGTGCCAGCAGTTCCTTAGGGGCCGCAGATACGCAGTATTTT
CDR3aa: CASSSLGAADTQYF
v_gene: TRBV28
abundance: NA
d_gene: NA
j_gene: TRBJ2-3

CDR3nt: TGTGCCAGCAGCCTACCTTTTAGCACAGATACGCAGTATTTT
CDR3aa: CASSLPFSTDTQYF
v_gene: TRBV5-6
abundance: NA
d_gene: NA
j_gene: TRBJ2-3